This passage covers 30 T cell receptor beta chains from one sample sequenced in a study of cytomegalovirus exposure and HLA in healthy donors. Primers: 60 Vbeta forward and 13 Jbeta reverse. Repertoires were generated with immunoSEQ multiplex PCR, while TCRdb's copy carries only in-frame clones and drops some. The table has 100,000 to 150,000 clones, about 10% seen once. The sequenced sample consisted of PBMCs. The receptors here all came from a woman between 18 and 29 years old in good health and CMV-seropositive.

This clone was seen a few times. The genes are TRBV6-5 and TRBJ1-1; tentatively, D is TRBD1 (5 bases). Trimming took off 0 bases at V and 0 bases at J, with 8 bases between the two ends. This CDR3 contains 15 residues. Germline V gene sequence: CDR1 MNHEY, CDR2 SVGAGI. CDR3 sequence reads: CASSYSAGLNTEAFF. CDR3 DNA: TGTGCCAGCAGTTACTCGGCAGGGCTGAACACTGAAGCTTTCTTT.

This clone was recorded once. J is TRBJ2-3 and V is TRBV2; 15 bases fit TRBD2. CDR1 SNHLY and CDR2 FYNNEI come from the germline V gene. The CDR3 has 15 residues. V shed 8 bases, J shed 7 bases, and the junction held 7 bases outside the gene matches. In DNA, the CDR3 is TGTGCCAGCGGGACTAGCGGGAGGTCCTTGAATACGCAGTATTTT. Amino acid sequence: CASGTSGRSLNTQYF.

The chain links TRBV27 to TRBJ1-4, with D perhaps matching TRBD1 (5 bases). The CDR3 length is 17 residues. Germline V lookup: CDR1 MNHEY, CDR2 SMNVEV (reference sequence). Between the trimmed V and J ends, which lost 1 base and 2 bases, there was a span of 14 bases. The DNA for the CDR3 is TGTGCCAGCAGTTTATATGGGGGGAGGAGGACTAATGAAAAACTGTTTTTT. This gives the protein CASSLYGGRRTNEKLFF.

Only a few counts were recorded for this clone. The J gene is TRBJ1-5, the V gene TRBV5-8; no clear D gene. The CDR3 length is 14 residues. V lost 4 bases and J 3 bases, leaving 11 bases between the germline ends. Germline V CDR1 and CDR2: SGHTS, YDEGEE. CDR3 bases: TGTGCCAGCAGCCCCCAACAGTTCAATCAGCCCCAGCATTTT. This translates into CASSPQQFNQPQHF.

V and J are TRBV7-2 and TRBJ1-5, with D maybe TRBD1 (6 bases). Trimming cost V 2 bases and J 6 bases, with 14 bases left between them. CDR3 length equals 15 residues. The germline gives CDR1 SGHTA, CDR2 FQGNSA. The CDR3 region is CASSLSAGEFQPQHF. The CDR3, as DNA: TGTGCCAGCAGCTTAAGCGCAGGGGAATTTCAGCCCCAGCATTTT. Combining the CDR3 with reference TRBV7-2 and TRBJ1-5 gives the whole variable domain GAGVSQSPSNKVTEKGKDVELRCDPISGHTALYWYRQSLGQGLEFLIYFQGNSAPDKSGLPSDRFSAERTGGSVSTLTIQRTQQEDSAVYLCASSLSAGEFQPQHFGDGTRLSIL.

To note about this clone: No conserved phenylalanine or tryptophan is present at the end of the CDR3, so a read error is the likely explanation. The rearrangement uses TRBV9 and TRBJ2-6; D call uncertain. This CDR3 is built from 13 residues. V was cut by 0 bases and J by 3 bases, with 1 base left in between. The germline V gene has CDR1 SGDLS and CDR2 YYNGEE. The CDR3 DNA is TGTGCCAGCAGCGTAGATGGGGCCAACGTCCTGACTGTC. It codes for CASSVDGANVLTV.

CDR3 loop: CASSWVAASQETQYF. The CDR3, as DNA: TGTGCCAGCAGTTGGGTCGCGGCCAGCCAAGAGACCCAGTACTTC. This rearrangement joins TRBV6-6 to TRBJ2-5; D not certain. This CDR3 has 15 amino acids. Germline values: CDR1 MNHNY, CDR2 SVGAGI (reference sequence). Deletions cut 4 bases from V and 1 base from J, with 13 bases between.

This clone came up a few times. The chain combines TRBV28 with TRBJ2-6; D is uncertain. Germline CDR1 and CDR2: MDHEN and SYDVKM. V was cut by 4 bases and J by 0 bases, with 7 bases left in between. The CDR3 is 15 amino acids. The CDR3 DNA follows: TGTGCCAGCAGTTCAGGTTACTCTGGGGCCAACGTCCTGACTTTC. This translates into CASSSGYSGANVLTF.

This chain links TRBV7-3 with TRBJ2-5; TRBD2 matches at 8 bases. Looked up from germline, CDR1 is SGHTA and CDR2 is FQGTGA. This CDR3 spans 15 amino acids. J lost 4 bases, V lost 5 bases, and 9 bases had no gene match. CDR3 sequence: CASSPTSASRETQYF. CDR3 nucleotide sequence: TGTGCCAGCAGCCCGACTAGCGCCTCAAGAGAGACCCAGTACTTC. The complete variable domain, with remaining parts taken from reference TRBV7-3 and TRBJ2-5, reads GAGVSQTPSNKVTEKGKYVELRCDPISGHTALYWYRQSLGQGPEFLIYFQGTGAADDSGLPNDRFFAVRPEGSVSTLKIQRTERGDSAVYLCASSPTSASRETQYFGPGTRLLVL.

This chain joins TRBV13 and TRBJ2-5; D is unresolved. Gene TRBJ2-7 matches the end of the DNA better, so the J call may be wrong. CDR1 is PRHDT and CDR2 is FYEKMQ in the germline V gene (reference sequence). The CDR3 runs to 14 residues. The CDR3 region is CASSFMFASYEQYF. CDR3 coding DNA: TGTGCCAGCAGCTTCATGTTTGCTTCCTACGAGCAGTACTTC.

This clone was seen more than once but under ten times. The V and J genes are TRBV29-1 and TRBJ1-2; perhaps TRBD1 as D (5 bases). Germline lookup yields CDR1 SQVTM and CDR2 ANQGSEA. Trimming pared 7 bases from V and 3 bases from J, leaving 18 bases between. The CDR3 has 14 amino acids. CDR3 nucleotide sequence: TGCAGCGCGGGGCCCGGGGGGTCTTACTATGGCTACACCTTC. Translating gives CSAGPGGSYYGYTF. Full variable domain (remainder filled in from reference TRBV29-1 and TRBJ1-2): SAVISQKPSRDICQRGTSLTIQCQVDSQVTMMFWYRQQPGQSLTLIATANQGSEATYESGFVIDKFPISRPNLTFSTLTVSNMSPEDSSIYLCSAGPGGSYYGYTFGSGTRLTVV.

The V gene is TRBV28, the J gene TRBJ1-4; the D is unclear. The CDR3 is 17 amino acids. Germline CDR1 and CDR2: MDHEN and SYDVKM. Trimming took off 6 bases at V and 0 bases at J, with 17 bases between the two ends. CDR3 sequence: CASRSRGSRTTNEKLFF. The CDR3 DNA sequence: TGTGCCAGCAGATCGCGAGGGAGCAGAACAACTAATGAAAAACTGTTTTTT.

CDR3 loop: CASSGYRGRVYEQYF. CDR3 bases: TGTGCCAGCAGTGGATACAGGGGGCGCGTCTACGAGCAGTACTTC. The chain recombines TRBV28 with TRBJ2-7, with TRBD1 identical over 9 bases. The germline gives CDR1 MDHEN, CDR2 SYDVKM. Trimming at V came to 5 bases and at J to 3 bases, leaving 8 bases not matched to a gene. This CDR3 comprises 15 residues.

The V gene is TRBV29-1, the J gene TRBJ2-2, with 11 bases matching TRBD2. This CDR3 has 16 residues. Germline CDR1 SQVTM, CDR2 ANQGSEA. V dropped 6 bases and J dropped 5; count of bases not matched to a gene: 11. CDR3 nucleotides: TGCAGCGTAATGGGGCTAGCGGGAGGCAAGACCGGGGAGCTGTTTTTT. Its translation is CSVMGLAGGKTGELFF.

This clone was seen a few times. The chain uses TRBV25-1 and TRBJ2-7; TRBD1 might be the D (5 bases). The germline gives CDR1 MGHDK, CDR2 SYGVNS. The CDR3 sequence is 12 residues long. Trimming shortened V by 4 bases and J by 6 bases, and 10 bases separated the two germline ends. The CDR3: CASSAQGSEQYF. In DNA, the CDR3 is TGTGCCAGCAGTGCCCAGGGCTCCGAGCAGTACTTC.

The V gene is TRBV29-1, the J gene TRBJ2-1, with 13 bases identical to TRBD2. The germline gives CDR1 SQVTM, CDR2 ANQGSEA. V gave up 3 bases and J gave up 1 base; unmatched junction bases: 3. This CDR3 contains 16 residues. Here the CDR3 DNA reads TGCAGCGTTGACGGGACTAGCGGGGTTTCCTACAATGAGCAGTTCTTC. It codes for CSVDGTSGVSYNEQFF.

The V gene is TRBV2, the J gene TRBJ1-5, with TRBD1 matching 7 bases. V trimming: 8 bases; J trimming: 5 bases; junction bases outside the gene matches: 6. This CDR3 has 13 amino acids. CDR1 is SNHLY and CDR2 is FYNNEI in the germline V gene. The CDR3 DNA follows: TGTGCCAGCGGCGGCCAGGGGGATCAGCCCCAGCATTTT. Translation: CASGGQGDQPQHF.

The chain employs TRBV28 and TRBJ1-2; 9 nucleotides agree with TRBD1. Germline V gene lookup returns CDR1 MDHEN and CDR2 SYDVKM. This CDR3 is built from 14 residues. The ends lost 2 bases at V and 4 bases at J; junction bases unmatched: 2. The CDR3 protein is CASSLGQGRYGYTF. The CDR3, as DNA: TGTGCCAGCAGTTTAGGACAGGGGCGCTATGGCTACACCTTC.

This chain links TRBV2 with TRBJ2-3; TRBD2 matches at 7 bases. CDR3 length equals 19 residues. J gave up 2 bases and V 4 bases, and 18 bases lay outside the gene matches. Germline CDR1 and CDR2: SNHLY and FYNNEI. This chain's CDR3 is CASSGPNAAGARLTDTQYF. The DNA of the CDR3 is TGTGCCAGCAGTGGCCCTAACGCCGCGGGAGCACGACTCACAGATACGCAGTATTTT.

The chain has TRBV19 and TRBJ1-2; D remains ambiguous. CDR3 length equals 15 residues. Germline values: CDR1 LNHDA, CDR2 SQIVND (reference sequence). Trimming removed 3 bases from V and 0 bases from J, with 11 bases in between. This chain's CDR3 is CASSIQAQANYGYTF. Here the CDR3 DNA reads TGTGCCAGTAGTATTCAGGCCCAAGCTAACTATGGCTACACCTTC.

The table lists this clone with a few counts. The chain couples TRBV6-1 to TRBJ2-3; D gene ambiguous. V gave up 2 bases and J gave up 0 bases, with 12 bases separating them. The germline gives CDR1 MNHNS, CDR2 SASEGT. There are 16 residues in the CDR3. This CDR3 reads CASSESGGTSTDTQYF. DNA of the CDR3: TGTGCCAGCAGTGAAAGTGGCGGAACTAGCACAGATACGCAGTATTTT.

For the CDR3, the DNA is TGTGCCAGCAGGAGACTAGTATCCGCCGATACGCAGTATTTT. Residues: CASRRLVSADTQYF. The gene calls are TRBV4-2 and TRBJ2-3; D is perhaps TRBD2 (6 bases). The ends were cut back, 6 bases at V and 6 bases at J, with 16 bases in the middle. The CDR3 loop spans 14 amino acids. Germline V gene lookup returns CDR1 LGHNA and CDR2 YNFKEQ.

Here the CDR3 DNA reads TGCGCCAGCAGCTCAAACAGGGGTGCGATAGCCGGGGAGCTGTTTTTT. Its protein product is CASSSNRGAIAGELFF. The chain joins TRBV5-1 to TRBJ2-2, with TRBD1 identical over 7 bases. Per germline, CDR1 SGHRS and CDR2 YFSETQ. The CDR3 spans 16 residues. The V and J ends lost 3 bases and 6 bases, in that order; junction bases with no gene match: 11.

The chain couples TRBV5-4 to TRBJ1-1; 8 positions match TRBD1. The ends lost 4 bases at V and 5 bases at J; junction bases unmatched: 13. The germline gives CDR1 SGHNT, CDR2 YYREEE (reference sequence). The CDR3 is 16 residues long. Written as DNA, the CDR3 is TGTGCCAGCAGCCCCACTGGGGTCAGGGGGCAAACTGAAGCTTTCTTT. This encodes CASSPTGVRGQTEAFF.

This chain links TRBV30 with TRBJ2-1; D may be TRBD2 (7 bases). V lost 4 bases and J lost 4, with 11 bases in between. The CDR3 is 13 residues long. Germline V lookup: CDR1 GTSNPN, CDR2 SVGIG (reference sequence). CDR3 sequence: CAWNREGYNEQFF. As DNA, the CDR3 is TGTGCCTGGAACAGGGAGGGGTACAATGAGCAGTTCTTC.

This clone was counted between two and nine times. The CDR3 sequence is CASSPRVAAEAFF. The DNA for the CDR3 is TGTGCCAGCAGCCCACGGGTAGCCGCTGAAGCTTTCTTT. The chain couples TRBV6-6 to TRBJ1-1; D remains ambiguous. The CDR3 is made up of 13 amino acids. Trimming left V 6 bases short and J 6 bases short, with 14 bases between. Germline V gene sequence: CDR1 MNHNY, CDR2 SVGAGI (reference sequence).

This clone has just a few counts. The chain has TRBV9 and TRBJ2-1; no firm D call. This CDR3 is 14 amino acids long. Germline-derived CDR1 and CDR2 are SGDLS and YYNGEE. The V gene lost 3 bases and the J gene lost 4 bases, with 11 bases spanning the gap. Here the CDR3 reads CASSATKLYNEQFF. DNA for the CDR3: TGTGCCAGCAGCGCAACGAAACTTTACAATGAGCAGTTCTTC. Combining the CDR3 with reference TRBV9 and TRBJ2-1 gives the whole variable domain DSGVTQTPKHLITATGQRVTLRCSPRSGDLSVYWYQQSLDQGLQFLIQYYNGEERAKGNILERFSAQQFPDLHSELNLSSLELGDSALYFCASSATKLYNEQFFGPGTRLTVL.

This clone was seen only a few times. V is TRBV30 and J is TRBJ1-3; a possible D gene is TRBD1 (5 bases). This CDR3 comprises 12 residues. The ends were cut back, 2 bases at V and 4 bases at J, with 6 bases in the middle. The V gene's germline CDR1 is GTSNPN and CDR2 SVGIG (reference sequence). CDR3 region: CAWSSGGNTIYF. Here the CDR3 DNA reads TGTGCCTGGAGTTCAGGGGGAAACACCATATATTTT.

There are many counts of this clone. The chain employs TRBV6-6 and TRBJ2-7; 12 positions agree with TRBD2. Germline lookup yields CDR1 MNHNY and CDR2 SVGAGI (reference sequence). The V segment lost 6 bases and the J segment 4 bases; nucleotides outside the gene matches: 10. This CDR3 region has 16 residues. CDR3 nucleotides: TGTGCCAGCAGCGGAAGCCCTAGCGGGAGGGTGTACGAGCAGTACTTC. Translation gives CASSGSPSGRVYEQYF.

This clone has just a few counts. Here the CDR3 reads CASSSRTGSYEQYF. The CDR3 coding sequence is TGTGCCAGCAGTTCTAGGACAGGGTCCTACGAGCAGTACTTC. The J gene is TRBJ2-7, the V gene TRBV2, with 8 bases that match TRBD1. Germline values: CDR1 SNHLY, CDR2 FYNNEI. The trim removed 5 bases at V and 1 base at J, leaving 4 bases unmatched. CDR3 length: 14 residues.